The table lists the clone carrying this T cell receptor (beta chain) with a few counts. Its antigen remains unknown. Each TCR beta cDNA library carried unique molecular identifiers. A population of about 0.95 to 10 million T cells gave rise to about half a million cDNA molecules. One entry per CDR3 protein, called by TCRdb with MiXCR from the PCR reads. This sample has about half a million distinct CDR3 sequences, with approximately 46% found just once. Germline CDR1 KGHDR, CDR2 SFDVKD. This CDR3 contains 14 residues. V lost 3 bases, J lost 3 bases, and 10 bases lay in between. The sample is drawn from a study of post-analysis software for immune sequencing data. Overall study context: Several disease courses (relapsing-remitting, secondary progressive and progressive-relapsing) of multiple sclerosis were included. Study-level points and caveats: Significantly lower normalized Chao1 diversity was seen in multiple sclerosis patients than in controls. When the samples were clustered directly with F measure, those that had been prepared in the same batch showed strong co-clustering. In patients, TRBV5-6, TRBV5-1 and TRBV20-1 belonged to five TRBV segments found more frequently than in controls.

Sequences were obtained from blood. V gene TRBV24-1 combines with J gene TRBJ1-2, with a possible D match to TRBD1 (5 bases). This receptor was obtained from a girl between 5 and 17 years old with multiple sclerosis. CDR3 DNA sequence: TGTGCCACCAGTGATACAGGAGGGTACTATGGCTACACCTTC. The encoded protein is CATSDTGGYYGYTF.